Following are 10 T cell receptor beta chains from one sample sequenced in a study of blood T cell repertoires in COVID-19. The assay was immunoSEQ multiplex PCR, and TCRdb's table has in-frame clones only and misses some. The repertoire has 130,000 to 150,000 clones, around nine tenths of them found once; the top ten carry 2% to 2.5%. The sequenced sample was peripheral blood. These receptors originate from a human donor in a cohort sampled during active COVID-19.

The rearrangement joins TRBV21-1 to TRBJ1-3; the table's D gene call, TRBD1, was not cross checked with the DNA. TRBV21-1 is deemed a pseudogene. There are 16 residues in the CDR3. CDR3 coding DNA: TGTGCCAGCAGCAAACCCCTTACAGGGGTTGGAAACACCATATATTTT. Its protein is CASSKPLTGVGNTIYF.

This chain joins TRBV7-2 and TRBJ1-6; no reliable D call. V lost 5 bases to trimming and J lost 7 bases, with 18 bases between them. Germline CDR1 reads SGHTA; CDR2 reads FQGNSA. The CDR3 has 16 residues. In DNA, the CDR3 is TGTGCCAGCAGCCAACAATCCCGGAGTGCGAATTCACCCCTCCACTTT. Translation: CASSQQSRSANSPLHF.

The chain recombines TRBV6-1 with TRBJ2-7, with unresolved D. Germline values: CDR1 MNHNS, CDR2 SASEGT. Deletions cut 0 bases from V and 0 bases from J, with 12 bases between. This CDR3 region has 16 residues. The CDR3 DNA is TGTGCCAGCAGTGAAGCTGGAGCTACCATCTCCTACGAGCAGTACTTC. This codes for CASSEAGATISYEQYF.

CDR3 residues: CASRQTPGQGRYGYTF. In DNA, the CDR3 is TGTGCCAGCAGACAAACACCGGGACAGGGGCGCTATGGCTACACCTTC. The chain joins TRBV28 to TRBJ1-2; TRBD1 agrees at 10 bases. Per germline, CDR1 MDHEN and CDR2 SYDVKM. The J segment lost 4 bases and the V segment lost 6 bases, leaving 11 bases of the junction unmatched. The CDR3 covers 16 residues.

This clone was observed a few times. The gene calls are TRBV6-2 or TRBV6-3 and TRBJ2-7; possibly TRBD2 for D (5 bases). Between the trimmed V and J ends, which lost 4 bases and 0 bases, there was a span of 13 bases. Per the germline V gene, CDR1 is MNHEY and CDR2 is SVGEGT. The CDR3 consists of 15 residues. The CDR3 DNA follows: TGTGCCAGCAGTTTGTCGGCAGACTACTCCTACGAGCAGTACTTC. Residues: CASSLSADYSYEQYF.

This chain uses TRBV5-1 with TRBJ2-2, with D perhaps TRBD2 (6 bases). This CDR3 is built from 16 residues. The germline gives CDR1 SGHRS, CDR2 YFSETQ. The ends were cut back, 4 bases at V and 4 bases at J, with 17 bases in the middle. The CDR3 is CASSALATYSTGELFF. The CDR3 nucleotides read TGCGCCAGCAGCGCCCTAGCGACTTATTCCACCGGGGAGCTGTTTTTT.

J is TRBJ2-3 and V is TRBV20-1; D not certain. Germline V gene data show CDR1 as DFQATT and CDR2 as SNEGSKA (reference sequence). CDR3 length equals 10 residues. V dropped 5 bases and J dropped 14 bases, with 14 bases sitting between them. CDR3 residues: CSADPGSVYF. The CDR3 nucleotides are TGCAGTGCTGATCCGGGTTCCGTGTATTTT.

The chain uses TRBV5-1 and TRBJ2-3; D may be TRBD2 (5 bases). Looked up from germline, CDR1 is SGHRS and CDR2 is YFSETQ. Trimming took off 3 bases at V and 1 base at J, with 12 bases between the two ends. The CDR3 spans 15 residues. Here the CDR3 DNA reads TGCGCCAGCAGCTCAGAGGGTGGGGGCACAGATACGCAGTATTTT. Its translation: CASSSEGGGTDTQYF.

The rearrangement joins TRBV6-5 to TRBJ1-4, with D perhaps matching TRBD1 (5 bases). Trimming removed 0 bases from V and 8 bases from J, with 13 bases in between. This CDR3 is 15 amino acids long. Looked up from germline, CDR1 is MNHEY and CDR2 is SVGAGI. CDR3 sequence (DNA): TGTGCCAGCAGTTACTCGAATGGGGGGGGAGAAAAACTGTTTTTT. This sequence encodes CASSYSNGGGEKLFF.

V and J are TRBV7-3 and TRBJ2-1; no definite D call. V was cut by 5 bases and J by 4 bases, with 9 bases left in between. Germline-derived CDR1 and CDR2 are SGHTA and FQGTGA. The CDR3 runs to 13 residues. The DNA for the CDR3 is TGTGCCAGCAGCCCAATGAGTTACAATGAGCAGTTCTTC. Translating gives CASSPMSYNEQFF.